One T cell receptor beta chain is described in this entry. With the read ending 3 residues before the CDR3 end, the germline J gene is used to fill in that end. This sample is drawn from a study of T cells in women clearing cervical HPV infection. Across the whole study: Controls' single incident HPV16 infection cleared within 12 months without precancer. Blood came at first lesion visit for cases, post-clearance for controls. Cases' blood sampling followed lesion detection by median around 150 days (90 to 200).

Germline lookup yields CDR1 SGHTA and CDR2 FQGNSA. The CDR3 is 15 residues long. All donors had a single incident cervical HPV16 infection, not prevalent. Profiled with immunoSEQ multiplex PCR; TCRdb holds only in-frame clones, not every one. The sample has some 37,000 clones; the top ten hold approximately 1.5%. The sample comprised blood buffy coat. J is TRBJ1-2 and V is TRBV7-2; perhaps TRBD1 as D (6 bases). The receptor was derived from a woman between 18 and 75 years old with a cervical HPV16 infection that either progressed to CIN3+ or cleared (not recorded which). CDR3 DNA (partial): TGTGCCAGCAGCCCTCTACAGGGCTTCTCCTACGAC. Protein sequence: CASSPLQGFSYD. The whole CDR3 sequence reads CASSPLQGFSYDYTF. The whole variable domain, remainder taken from reference TRBV7-2 and TRBJ1-2, is GAGVSQSPSNKVTEKGKDVELRCDPISGHTALYWYRQSLGQGLEFLIYFQGNSAPDKSGLPSDRFSAERTGGSVSTLTIQRTQQEDSAVYLCASSPLQGFSYDYTFGSGTRLTVV.